The rows below give T cell receptor beta chains drawn from one sample of a study of CD8+CD57+ T cells in acquired aplastic anemia. MiXCR was run by TCRdb on the reads, yielding one entry per CDR3 protein. Among around 210,000 distinct CDR3 sequences, 65% were seen once, and the ten largest hold around 60%. The sample comprised sorted CD4+, CD8+, or CD8+CD57+ T cells (not recorded which) from PBMCs. The receptors here all came from a human donor with aplastic anemia. CDR3s include the opening cysteine and the closing phenylalanine or tryptophan. Fields, in order: J gene, V gene, clone size, CDR3 length, D gene, CDR3 protein, CDR3 DNA. D genes are given only for firm matches. Size values are once, few and many counts, or a class for expanded clones, and some rows have none.

>TRBJ2-3|TRBV7-9|.|18|.
CASSRSDSRNSGTDTQYF
TGTGCCAGCAGCCGATCGGACAGTCGGAATTCTGGCACAGATACGCAGTATTTT
>TRBJ1-4|TRBV5-1|.|16|.
CASSLQIGATNEKLFF
TGCGCCAGCAGCCTGCAAATCGGGGCAACTAATGAAAAACTGTTTTTT
>TRBJ1-1|TRBV20-1|.|17|.
CSARGDRRVGQGTEAFF
TGCAGTGCGAGGGGTGATAGGAGGGTGGGGCAGGGAACTGAAGCTTTCTTT
>TRBJ2-7|TRBV2|few|14|TRBD2
CASSAGGGGYEQYF
TGTGCCAGCAGTGCCGGCGGGGGGGGCTACGAGCAGTACTTC
>TRBJ1-6|TRBV20-1|few|13|TRBD1
CSAEGQGNSPLHF
TGCAGTGCTGAGGGACAGGGTAATTCACCCCTCCACTTT
>TRBJ2-7|TRBV7-2|.|17|TRBD2
CASSSLRASRGGDEQYF
TGTGCCAGCAGCTCCCTAAGGGCGTCTCGCGGGGGAGACGAGCAGTACTTC
>TRBJ1-3|TRBV19|.|13|.
CASRARSGNTIYF
TGTGCCAGCAGAGCACGCTCTGGAAACACCATATATTTT
>TRBJ2-1|TRBV9|.|13|.
CASSVAEYNEQFF
TGTGCCAGCAGCGTAGCTGAGTACAATGAGCAGTTCTTC
>TRBJ2-7|TRBV2|.|12|.
CASNYKDYEQYF
TGTGCCAGCAACTACAAGGACTACGAGCAGTACTTC
>TRBJ1-1|TRBV7-9|.|14|.
CASSFGISGGMAFF
TGTGCCAGCAGCTTTGGGATAAGCGGGGGAATGGCTTTCTTT
>TRBJ2-1|TRBV29-1|.|12|.
CSVDRVDNEQFF
TGCAGCGTTGACAGGGTTGACAATGAGCAGTTCTTC
>TRBJ2-7|TRBV7-8|once|16|.
CASSLARGTASYEQYF
TGTGCCAGCAGCTTAGCGCGCGGGACAGCGTCCTACGAGCAGTACTTC
>TRBJ2-7|TRBV2|.|14|.
CARSEASGSYEQYF
TGTGCCAGGAGTGAAGCATCGGGATCCTACGAGCAGTACTTC
>TRBJ1-3|TRBV6-5|.|15|.
CASRAPASSGNTIYF
TGTGCCAGCAGGGCCCCAGCAAGCTCTGGAAACACCATATATTTT
>TRBJ1-2|TRBV29-1|.|13|.
CSVVRAANYGYTF
TGCAGCGTTGTACGGGCAGCTAACTATGGCTACACCTTC
>TRBJ1-1|TRBV5-1|.|14|.
CASSFTGMNTEAFF
TGCGCCAGCAGCTTTACGGGGATGAACACTGAAGCTTTCTTT
>TRBJ1-2|TRBV10-3|few|14|.
CAISEGGESSGYTF
TGTGCCATCAGTGAGGGGGGCGAGTCGAGTGGCTACACCTTC
>TRBJ2-3|TRBV12-3/TRBV12-4|.|16|TRBD1
CASSYSAGQGADTQYF
TGTGCCAGCAGTTACTCCGCCGGACAGGGTGCAGATACGCAGTATTTT
>TRBJ1-1|TRBV19|.|13|.
CASSMTAYTEAFF
TGTGCCAGTAGTATGACGGCGTACACTGAAGCTTTCTTT
>TRBJ2-3|TRBV7-9|.|12|TRBD2
CASSLGGDYTYF
TGTGCCAGCAGCTTAGGGGGGGACTATACGTATTTT
>TRBJ2-7|TRBV29-1|.|13|TRBD1
CSVVETGGSGQYF
TGCAGCGTTGTGGAGACAGGGGGCTCTGGGCAGTACTTC
>TRBJ2-7|TRBV2|many|15|.
CASSEEPQFSYEQYF
TGTGCCAGCAGTGAAGAACCCCAGTTTTCCTACGAGCAGTACTTC
>TRBJ1-4|TRBV19|.|15|TRBD1
CASSTLTGMTEKLFF
TGTGCCAGTAGTACCCTGACAGGGATGACCGAAAAACTGTTTTTT
>TRBJ2-1|TRBV5-1|many|15|.
CASKVYGGPDNEQFF
TGCGCCAGCAAGGTCTACGGGGGACCCGACAATGAGCAGTTCTTC
>TRBJ1-1|TRBV3-1|many|14|.
CASSQDWGETEAFF
TGTGCCAGCAGCCAAGATTGGGGTGAGACTGAAGCTTTCTTT
>TRBJ1-2|TRBV24-1|.|12|TRBD1
CAIDREPYGYTF
TGTGCCATCGACAGGGAACCCTATGGCTACACCTTC
>TRBJ1-6|TRBV10-3|.|13|.
CAISERPISPLHF
TGTGCCATCAGTGAGCGGCCCATTTCACCCCTCCACTTT
>TRBJ2-6|TRBV29-1|.|14|.
CSVGRISGANVLTF
TGCAGCGTTGGACGGATCTCTGGGGCCAACGTCCTGACTTTC
>TRBJ2-2|TRBV6-6|medium-sized|15|.
CASSGTQGRTGELFF
TGTGCCAGCAGTGGCACACAGGGACGGACCGGGGAGCTGTTTTTT
>TRBJ2-2|TRBV9|.|15|TRBD2
CASSRAGAATGGLFF
TGTGCCAGCAGCCGGGCGGGAGCGGCCACCGGGGGGCTGTTTTTT
>TRBJ2-1|TRBV12-3/TRBV12-4|.|13|.
CASSRTTAGEQFF
TGTGCCAGCAGTCGGACGACGGCAGGTGAGCAGTTCTTC
>TRBJ2-1|TRBV19|.|16|TRBD1
CASSARRGTGDNEQFF
TGTGCCAGTAGTGCCCGCCGCGGGACAGGGGATAATGAGCAGTTCTTC
>TRBJ2-1|TRBV24-1|.|16|TRBD2
CATSDLSSGSYNEQFF
TGTGCCACCAGTGACCTATCTAGCGGGAGTTACAATGAGCAGTTCTTC